The 24 T cell receptor beta chains presented below share a single source sample, sequenced in a study of T-cell reconstitution after alpha-beta-depleted transplantation in children. A TCRbeta library incorporating unique molecular identifiers was prepared. A single record per CDR3 protein comes from TCRdb applying MiXCR to the PCR reads. The profile shows 640,000 or so distinct CDR3 sequences, approximately 16% of them singletons. The starting material was PBMCs from the stem cell graft donor, obtained from the stem cell graft. The receptors here all came from a human donor who donated a stem cell graft to a child with acute myeloid leukemia.

The CDR3 bases are TGTGCCAGCAGCTTGCAGGGGCTAGCTGGTGAGCAGTTCTTC. Translation: CASSLQGLAGEQFF. The rearrangement links TRBV5-6 to TRBJ2-1, with TRBD1 as a possible D gene (6 bases). The CDR3 extends over 14 amino acids. V gave up 1 base and J gave up 9 bases, with 14 bases separating them. Germline CDR1 reads SGHDT; CDR2 reads YYEEEE.

This clonotype occurred a few times. The chain links TRBV5-6 to TRBJ2-1; 8 bases align to TRBD2. CDR1 and CDR2 from the germline V gene are SGHDT and YYEEEE. CDR3 length: 16 amino acids. Trimming took 4 bases from V and 4 from J; bases not matched to a gene: 10. The CDR3 sequence: CASSPRFSGGYNEQFF. CDR3 nucleotide sequence: TGTGCCAGCAGCCCAAGGTTCAGCGGGGGTTACAATGAGCAGTTCTTC.

This clonotype has ten or more counts. The chain joins TRBV5-1 to TRBJ1-1, with 7 bases that match TRBD1. V shed 4 bases and J 9 bases; nucleotides not matched to a gene: 3. CDR1 SGHRS and CDR2 YFSETQ come from the germline V gene. The CDR3 is made up of 11 amino acids. This CDR3 is CASSAGQQAFF. The CDR3 coding sequence is TGCGCCAGCAGCGCGGGACAGCAAGCTTTCTTT.

The genes are TRBV5-1 and TRBJ1-2, with a possible D match to TRBD1 (5 bases). Per germline, CDR1 SGHRS and CDR2 YFSETQ. CDR3 length: 13 amino acids. V was cut by 7 bases and J by 8 bases, with 18 bases left in between. CDR3 nucleotides: TGCGCCAGCTCTCGGGACGGCGGACTCGGCTACACCTTC. Amino acid sequence: CASSRDGGLGYTF.

The V and J genes are TRBV12-3 or TRBV12-4 and TRBJ1-2; 7 bases are a match to TRBD1. This CDR3 contains 13 residues. Losses at the gene ends were 6 bases for V and 8 bases for J; bases not matched to a gene: 9. CDR3 in amino acids: CASSVDRAGGYTF. The CDR3 coding sequence is TGTGCCAGCAGCGTCGACAGGGCAGGAGGCTACACCTTC.

This clonotype has more than one count but fewer than ten. The chain couples TRBV7-2 to TRBJ1-1; D might be TRBD1 (6 bases). Germline assignment: CDR1 SGHTA and CDR2 FQGNSA. V was pared by 3 bases and J by 3 bases, with 11 bases between. CDR3 length equals 14 residues. DNA of the CDR3: TGTGCCAGCAGCTTCGGGGGCGGGGACACTGAAGCTTTCTTT. Its translation is CASSFGGGDTEAFF. Looking up the rest from reference TRBV7-2 and TRBJ1-1 gives the full variable domain: GAGVSQSPSNKVTEKGKDVELRCDPISGHTALYWYRQSLGQGLEFLIYFQGNSAPDKSGLPSDRFSAERTGGSVSTLTIQRTQQEDSAVYLCASSFGGGDTEAFFGQGTRLTVV.

The genes are TRBV6-5 and TRBJ1-2; 7 bases are a match to TRBD1. V lost 0 bases to trimming and J lost 4 bases; unmatched junction nucleotides: 5. This CDR3 region has 15 residues. Germline V gene lookup returns CDR1 MNHEY and CDR2 SVGAGI. The CDR3: CASSYSKGTAYGYTF. CDR3 nucleotide sequence: TGTGCCAGCAGTTACTCCAAAGGGACAGCCTATGGCTACACCTTC.

This clonotype was seen repeatedly, ten times or more. The chain combines TRBV20-1 with TRBJ1-2, with D perhaps matching TRBD1 (6 bases). This CDR3 is built from 12 residues. Trimming took 5 bases from V and 2 from J, leaving 9 bases between them. Germline V gene sequence: CDR1 DFQATT, CDR2 SNEGSKA (reference sequence). As DNA, the CDR3 is TGCAGTGCTCTGGACAGCAACTATGGCTACACCTTC. It translates to CSALDSNYGYTF.

This clonotype was seen ten or more times. The chain combines TRBV7-2 with TRBJ1-1; 8 nucleotides align to TRBD1. Germline values: CDR1 SGHTA, CDR2 FQGNSA. The J segment lost 1 base and the V segment lost 4 bases, leaving 8 bases of the junction unmatched. This CDR3 has 16 residues. The CDR3 DNA follows: TGTGCCAGCAGCTCCAGCAGGGGGCGGGGGAACACTGAAGCTTTCTTT. It yields the protein CASSSSRGRGNTEAFF.

The genes are TRBV2 and TRBJ2-5; D might be TRBD2 (5 bases). The germline CDR1 and CDR2 sequences are SNHLY and FYNNEI. This CDR3 comprises 14 residues. Trimming removed 10 bases at V and 1 base at J, with 16 bases between. CDR3 sequence: CATRVGRPQETQYF. The DNA for the CDR3 is TGTGCCACGAGGGTCGGTAGGCCCCAAGAGACCCAGTACTTC.

This clonotype has ten or more counts. The chain carries TRBV6-1 and TRBJ1-4, with 7 bases lining up with TRBD1. CDR3 size: 15 residues. Looked up from germline, CDR1 is MNHNS and CDR2 is SASEGT. V was clipped by 6 bases and J by 0 bases; unmatched bases: 4. The CDR3 nucleotides read TGTGCCAGCAGCCGACAGGGTCCAACTAATGAAAAACTGTTTTTT. This sequence encodes CASSRQGPTNEKLFF.

Many counts were recorded for this clonotype. The chain employs TRBV20-1 and TRBJ2-3; D gene ambiguous. Trimming removed 5 bases at V and 4 bases at J, with 10 bases between. Looked up from germline, CDR1 is DFQATT and CDR2 is SNEGSKA (reference sequence). The CDR3 spans 12 residues. The CDR3 DNA follows: TGCAGTGCTGGTTTTCTAGCAGATACGCAGTATTTT. This encodes CSAGFLADTQYF.

This clonotype was observed many times. The chain employs TRBV20-1 and TRBJ2-5, with 7 nucleotides matching TRBD1. The CDR3 sequence is 12 residues long. The trim removed 4 bases at V and 4 bases at J, leaving 3 bases unmatched. Germline V lookup: CDR1 DFQATT, CDR2 SNEGSKA (reference sequence). The CDR3 sequence is CSATRDRETQYF. The CDR3 region has the DNA TGCAGTGCTACCCGGGACAGAGAGACCCAGTACTTC.

This clonotype showed up just once. An end of the junction differs from the germline gene, which may be a read error. The chain combines TRBV4-1 with TRBJ2-7, with D maybe TRBD2 (5 bases). CDR1 and CDR2 from the germline V gene are MGHRA and YSYEKL. The length of the CDR3 is 15 residues. CDR3 residues: CASSQGTPRLDDQYF. CDR3 DNA sequence: TGCGCCAGCAGCCAAGGGACTCCGAGATTGGACGACCAGTACTTC.

This clonotype turned up a few times. The chain combines TRBV12-3 or TRBV12-4 with TRBJ2-5, with 10 bases identical to TRBD2. The CDR3 length is 15 residues. V lost 5 bases to trimming and J lost 4 bases; unmatched junction nucleotides: 7. In nucleotides, the CDR3 is TGTGCCAGCAGTAGCGGGGGGGGGGAAATAGAGACCCAGTACTTC. This sequence encodes CASSSGGGEIETQYF.

Many counts were recorded for this clonotype. J is TRBJ1-2 and V is TRBV20-1; 8 bases agree with TRBD1. This CDR3 contains 17 residues. Looked up from germline, CDR1 is DFQATT and CDR2 is SNEGSKA (reference sequence). Losses at the gene ends were 1 base for V and 4 bases for J; bases not matched to a gene: 14. The CDR3 is CSARGLSRDRQRYGYTF. CDR3 nucleotides: TGCAGTGCTAGAGGGTTGTCCAGGGACAGGCAGCGCTATGGCTACACCTTC.

The V and J genes are TRBV2 and TRBJ1-3, with 8 bases fitting TRBD1. The CDR3 extends over 15 amino acids. Per germline, CDR1 SNHLY and CDR2 FYNNEI. V was pared by 7 bases and J by 0 bases, with 5 bases of the junction left unmatched. CDR3 residues: CASTQGQVSGNTIYF. DNA of the CDR3: TGTGCCAGCACGCAGGGACAGGTCTCTGGAAACACCATATATTTT.

This clonotype was seen more than once but under ten times. The CDR3 bases are TGCAGTGCCCCCCGAGGATCAGCTTCGGTGGAGACCCAGTACTTC. It translates to CSAPRGSASVETQYF. The chain has TRBV20-1 and TRBJ2-5; no definite D call. CDR3 length equals 15 residues. The germline CDR1 and CDR2 sequences are DFQATT and SNEGSKA (reference sequence). Trimming left V 6 bases short and J 5 bases short, with 22 bases between.

This clonotype was picked up a small number of times. The chain joins TRBV12-3 or TRBV12-4 to TRBJ1-6; TRBD1 might be the D (6 bases). The CDR3 runs to 14 residues. Trimming removed 3 bases at V and 8 bases at J, with 11 bases between. The chain's CDR3 is CASSLDSLYSPLHF. The CDR3 region has the DNA TGTGCCAGCAGTTTGGACAGTCTCTATTCACCCCTCCACTTT.

The chain links TRBV4-2 to TRBJ2-7, with D perhaps assigned TRBD1 or TRBD2 (6 bases each). Germline V lookup: CDR1 LGHNA, CDR2 YNFKEQ. Trimming removed 4 bases from V and 2 bases from J, with 9 bases in between. The CDR3 runs to 13 residues. CDR3 sequence (DNA): TGTGCCAGCAGCCCGGGGGCCACCTACGAGCAGTACTTC. This translates into CASSPGATYEQYF.

The chain employs TRBV4-2 and TRBJ2-5, with 8 bases identical to TRBD2. J gave up 3 bases and V 0 bases, and 3 bases lay outside the gene matches. The CDR3 has 15 amino acids. Germline CDR1 and CDR2: LGHNA and YNFKEQ. The CDR3 here is CASSQEIAGKETQYF. CDR3 coding DNA: TGTGCCAGCAGCCAAGAAATAGCGGGAAAAGAGACCCAGTACTTC.

The V call is TRBV20-1, the J call TRBJ2-2; D unclear. Trimming shortened V by 3 bases and J by 7 bases, and 12 bases separated the two germline ends. This CDR3 region has 13 residues. Per germline, CDR1 DFQATT and CDR2 SNEGSKA (reference sequence). The CDR3: CSARKRSLGELFF. CDR3 DNA sequence: TGCAGTGCTAGGAAACGATCCCTCGGGGAGCTGTTTTTT.

To note about this clonotype: Since a much larger clone is just one base distant, this may be a read error. V and J are TRBV12-3 or TRBV12-4 and TRBJ2-2, with no clear D. The CDR3 length is 13 residues. V gave up 3 bases and J gave up 9 bases, with 11 bases separating them. CDR3 coding DNA: TGTGCCAGCAGTTTCATGGTGACCAGGGAGCTGTTTTTT. Translating gives CASSFMVTRELFF.

This clonotype was counted at least ten times. The chain recombines TRBV6-1 with TRBJ2-1, with a weak D call TRBD1 (5 bases). This CDR3 comprises 13 residues. The V gene's germline CDR1 is MNHNS and CDR2 SASEGT. V lost 7 bases, J lost 6 bases, and 13 bases lay in between. The CDR3 bases are TGTGCCAGCATGCTGGGGCCAGGCAATGAGCAGTTCTTC. It specifies CASMLGPGNEQFF.